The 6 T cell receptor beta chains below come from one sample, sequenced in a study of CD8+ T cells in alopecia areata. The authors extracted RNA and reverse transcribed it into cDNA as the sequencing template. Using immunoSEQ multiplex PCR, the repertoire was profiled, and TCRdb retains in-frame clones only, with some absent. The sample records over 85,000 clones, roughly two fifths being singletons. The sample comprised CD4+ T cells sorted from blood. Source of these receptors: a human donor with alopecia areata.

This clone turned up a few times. Here the CDR3 reads CSVVRTSSYEQYF. CDR3 nucleotides: TGCAGCGTTGTGAGGACATCCTCCTACGAGCAGTACTTC. The rearrangement joins TRBV29-1 to TRBJ2-7; a weak D match, TRBD1 (5 bases). V was trimmed by 4 bases and J by 0 bases, leaving 10 bases between them. Germline V lookup: CDR1 SQVTM, CDR2 ANQGSEA. This CDR3 is built from 13 residues.

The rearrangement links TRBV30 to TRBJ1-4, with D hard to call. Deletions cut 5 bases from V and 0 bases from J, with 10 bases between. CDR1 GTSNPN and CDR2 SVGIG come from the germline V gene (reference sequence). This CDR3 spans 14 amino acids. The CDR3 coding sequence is TGTGCCTGGGACTACACCGCAACTAATGAAAAACTGTTTTTT. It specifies CAWDYTATNEKLFF. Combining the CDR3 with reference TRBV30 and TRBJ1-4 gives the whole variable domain SQTIHQWPATLVQPVGSPLSLECTVEGTSNPNLYWYRQAAGRGLQLLFYSVGIGQISSEVPQNLSASRPQDRQFILSSKKLLLSDSGFYLCAWDYTATNEKLFFGSGTQLSVL.

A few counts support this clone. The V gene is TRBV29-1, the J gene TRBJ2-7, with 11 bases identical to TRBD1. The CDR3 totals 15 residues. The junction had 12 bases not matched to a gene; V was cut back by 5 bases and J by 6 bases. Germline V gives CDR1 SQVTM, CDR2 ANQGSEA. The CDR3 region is CSVSDTGTGGGEQYF. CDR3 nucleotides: TGCAGCGTTTCAGATACCGGGACAGGGGGGGGCGAGCAGTACTTC.

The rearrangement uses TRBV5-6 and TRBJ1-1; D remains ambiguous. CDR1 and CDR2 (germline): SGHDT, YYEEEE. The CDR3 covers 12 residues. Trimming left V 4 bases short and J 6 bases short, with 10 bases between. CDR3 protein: CASSRSTSEAFF. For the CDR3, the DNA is TGTGCCAGCAGCCGATCGACATCTGAAGCTTTCTTT.

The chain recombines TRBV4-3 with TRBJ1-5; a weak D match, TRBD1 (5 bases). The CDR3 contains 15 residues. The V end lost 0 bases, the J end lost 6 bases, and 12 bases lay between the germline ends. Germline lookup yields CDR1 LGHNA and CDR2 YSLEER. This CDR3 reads CASSQDGAGSQPQHF. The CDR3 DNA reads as TGCGCCAGCAGCCAAGATGGGGCAGGGAGTCAGCCCCAGCATTTT.

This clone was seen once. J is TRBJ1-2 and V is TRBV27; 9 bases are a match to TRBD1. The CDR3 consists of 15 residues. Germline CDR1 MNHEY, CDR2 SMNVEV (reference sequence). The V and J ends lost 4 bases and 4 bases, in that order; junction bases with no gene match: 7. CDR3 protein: CASSWGTGLVYGYTF. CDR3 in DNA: TGTGCCAGCAGTTGGGGGACAGGGCTGGTCTATGGCTACACCTTC.